This T cell receptor beta chain was obtained from a study of shared clonotypes between healthy human individuals. Naive CD8 cells lacked CD45RO, underwent positive selection for CCR7 and left out terminally differentiated effector memory CD45RA+ cells. Researchers divided each subset's genomic DNA evenly across several immunoSEQ plates. Per the study methods: There were no quality scores in the junction-only immunoSEQ sequences, so filtering differed. Clones were read by immunoSEQ multiplex PCR, and TCRdb kept only the in-frame ones, dropping some. The DNA gave D and trimming, while V, J and clone size come from that table. Among about 2.2 million clones, 85% to 95% were seen once, and the ten largest hold approximately 1.7%. Note on this clone: Its antigen remains unidentified.

Whole-study results and caveats: Donors were few, which limited the genetic and exposure-history diversity represented. In contrast to clonotypes shared by all four donors, non-shared clonotypes had lower generation probabilities.

The specimen sequenced was naive CD8+ T cells from PBMCs. This TCR was recovered from a man in his late teens or twenties in good health. Some clones in this sample may be carry-over from other donors' samples.

CDR3 nucleotides: TGTGCCAGCAGCTCCCTCCCATACTACGAGCAGTACTTC. Its protein is CASSSLPYYEQYF. This chain connects TRBV6-5 to TRBJ2-7; D is undetermined. V was shortened by 6 bases and J by 3 bases, with 12 bases between the two germline ends. The CDR3 has 13 amino acids. CDR1 and CDR2 (germline): MNHEY, SVGAGI.